This passage covers 25 T cell receptor beta chains from one sample sequenced in a study of blood T cell repertoires in COVID-19. The table came from immunoSEQ multiplex PCR; TCRdb's copy has only in-frame clones and leaves some out. The sample contains more than 110,000 clones, approximately 80% of which appear only once. Sequences were obtained from peripheral blood. Every receptor here comes from an elderly woman in a cohort sampled during active or convalescent COVID-19.

The gene calls are TRBV7-9 and TRBJ2-3, with D tentatively TRBD2 (5 bases). Germline V gives CDR1 SEHNR, CDR2 FQNEAQ (reference sequence). This CDR3 spans 14 amino acids. The V end lost 4 bases, the J end lost 6 bases, and 14 bases lay between the germline ends. CDR3 region: CASSYRPRGDTQYF. CDR3 sequence (DNA): TGTGCCAGCAGCTATCGACCCCGCGGGGATACGCAGTATTTT.

The J gene is TRBJ1-6, the V gene TRBV7-2, with D unresolved. CDR1 is SGHTA and CDR2 is FQGNSA in the germline V gene. The CDR3 is 13 amino acids. The V end was cut by 1 base, the J end by 18 bases, with 16 bases between. The CDR3 loop reads CASSLDFANLPHF. CDR3 coding DNA: TGTGCCAGCAGCTTAGATTTCGCGAACCTCCCCCACTTT.

J is TRBJ2-1 and V is TRBV28, with 12 bases aligning to TRBD2. Per germline, CDR1 MDHEN and CDR2 SYDVKM. The CDR3 runs 16 residues. With V trimmed by 10 bases and J by 0 bases, 7 bases remained unmatched. The CDR3 coding sequence is TGTGCCACAAACCTAGCGGGGGGGCACTCCTACAATGAGCAGTTCTTC. Amino acids: CATNLAGGHSYNEQFF.

The V call is TRBV18, the J call TRBJ2-6; D is unresolved. The CDR3 has 13 amino acids. Germline lookup yields CDR1 KGHSH and CDR2 LQKENI. Trimming stripped 11 bases from V and 0 bases from J, with 8 bases between. For the CDR3, the DNA is TGTGCCGTCTTGTCCTCTGGGGCCAACGTCCTGACTTTC. Residues: CAVLSSGANVLTF.

The count of this clone is one. The V and J genes are TRBV7-8 and TRBJ1-1; 7 nucleotides match TRBD1. CDR3 length: 13 residues. The germline V gene encodes CDR1 SGHVS and CDR2 FQNEAQ. The V segment lost 1 base and the J segment 10 bases; nucleotides outside the gene matches: 6. CDR3 loop: CASSLGLRGPAFF. For the CDR3, the DNA is TGTGCCAGCAGCTTAGGGCTGAGGGGGCCAGCTTTCTTT.

A single count supports this clone. The V call is TRBV5-4, the J call TRBJ1-4; possibly TRBD1 for D (6 bases). Trimming removed 3 bases at V and 7 bases at J, with 13 bases between. The CDR3 has 14 residues. Germline CDR1 is SGHNT and CDR2 is YYREEE (reference sequence). CDR3 protein: CASSSGALSEKLFF. Here the CDR3 DNA reads TGTGCCAGCAGCTCAGGGGCCCTGAGTGAAAAACTGTTTTTT. The whole variable domain, filled in from reference TRBV5-4 and TRBJ1-4, reads ETGVTQSPTHLIKTRGQQVTLRCSSQSGHNTVSWYQQALGQGPQFIFQYYREEENGRGNFPPRFSGLQFPNYSSELNVNALELDDSALYLCASSSGALSEKLFFGSGTQLSVL.

This chain connects TRBV9 to TRBJ2-7; D is possibly TRBD1 (5 bases). There are 16 residues in the CDR3. V was pared by 3 bases and J by 5 bases, with 21 bases between. Germline CDR1 is SGDLS and CDR2 is YYNGEE. CDR3: CASSGLTGARRNEQYV. In DNA, the CDR3 is TGTGCCAGCAGCGGACTCACTGGGGCTCGTCGGAACGAGCAGTACGTC.

CDR3 in amino acids: CASRPGGVNYGYTF. In DNA, the CDR3 is TGTGCCAGCAGACCCGGGGGGGTCAACTATGGCTACACCTTC. This rearrangement joins TRBV6-6 to TRBJ1-2, with D perhaps matching TRBD1 (5 bases). The length of the CDR3 is 14 residues. Per the germline V gene, CDR1 is MNHNY and CDR2 is SVGAGI (reference sequence). V lost 6 bases and J lost 2, with 13 bases in between.

The V and J genes are TRBV7-2 and TRBJ1-1; TRBD1 agrees at 7 bases. Germline V lookup: CDR1 SGHTA, CDR2 FQGNSA. This CDR3 has 13 amino acids. With 5 bases clipped from V and 5 bases from J, the junction kept 5 bases outside the gene matches. CDR3 DNA sequence: TGTGCCAGCAGCCGCACAGGGGTAACTGAAGCTTTCTTT. This translates into CASSRTGVTEAFF.

The rearrangement joins TRBV2 to TRBJ2-3; D might be TRBD1 (6 bases). The V and J ends lost 4 bases and 10 bases respectively, with 12 bases between them. CDR1 and CDR2 from the germline V gene are SNHLY and FYNNEI. This CDR3 has 12 amino acids. The CDR3 is CASSVVEGAQYF. Here the CDR3 DNA reads TGTGCCAGCAGTGTGGTAGAGGGGGCGCAGTATTTT.

The CDR3 nucleotides read TGCGCCAGCAGCTTGACGACAGGGGGTGGCTACACCTTC. This sequence encodes CASSLTTGGGYTF. The chain employs TRBV5-1 and TRBJ1-2; TRBD1 agrees at 9 bases. The germline V gene encodes CDR1 SGHRS and CDR2 YFSETQ. CDR3 length equals 13 residues. V lost 1 base to trimming and J lost 7 bases; unmatched junction nucleotides: 2.

This rearrangement joins TRBV23-1 to TRBJ1-2, with 9 nucleotides matching TRBD1. TRBV23-1 is recorded as an ORF, its role being uncertain. The CDR3 length is 18 residues. With 0 bases clipped from V and 2 bases from J, the junction kept 10 bases outside the gene matches. Here the CDR3 reads CASSQSRDRAGGNYGYTF. The CDR3 DNA reads TGCGCCAGCAGTCAATCGCGGGACAGGGCCGGTGGGAACTATGGCTACACCTTC.

This chain connects TRBV2 to TRBJ2-7, with TRBD2 matching over 9 bases. Losses at the gene ends were 7 bases for V and 6 bases for J; bases not matched to a gene: 10. The germline CDR1 and CDR2 sequences are SNHLY and FYNNEI. The CDR3 contains 14 residues. The CDR3 here is CASNSGGYNSEQYV. DNA of the CDR3: TGTGCCAGCAATAGCGGGGGTTATAACTCCGAGCAGTACGTC.

This clone was detected once. The chain employs TRBV28 and TRBJ1-2; the D is unclear. The V end lost 3 bases, the J end lost 7 bases, and 12 bases lay between the germline ends. The CDR3 is made up of 13 amino acids. CDR1 is MDHEN, CDR2 SYDVKM, per germline. CDR3 nucleotide sequence: TGTGCCAGCAGTTTCAGAGGGAGCCGTGGCTACACCTTC. Translating gives CASSFRGSRGYTF.

J is TRBJ1-6 and V is TRBV7-9, with D unclear. This CDR3 region has 15 residues. Germline CDR1 is SEHNR and CDR2 is FQNEAQ (reference sequence). The ends were cut back, 8 bases at V and 10 bases at J, with 21 bases in the middle. DNA for the CDR3: TGTGCCAGCTCCCCGGTCCTGGGAGGCCGCTCACCCCTCCACTTT. It encodes CASSPVLGGRSPLHF.

The chain joins TRBV7-2 to TRBJ2-2, with D tentatively TRBD2 (6 bases). V was trimmed by 5 bases and J by 4 bases, leaving 8 bases between them. Germline assignment: CDR1 SGHTA and CDR2 FQGNSA. The CDR3 contains 13 residues. The CDR3 loop reads CASSVTSTGELFF. The CDR3 coding sequence is TGTGCCAGCAGCGTGACTAGCACCGGGGAGCTGTTTTTT.

V gene TRBV4-1 combines with J gene TRBJ2-3; TRBD2 matches at 9 bases. After removal of 0 bases from V and 7 bases from J, the junction contained 11 bases not matched to a gene. CDR1 is MGHRA, CDR2 YSYEKL, per germline. This CDR3 spans 17 amino acids. The CDR3, as DNA: TGCGCCAGCAGCCAAGAATTCGCTAGCGGGGACGTAAATACGCAGTATTTT. Translating gives CASSQEFASGDVNTQYF.

V usage is TRBV11-2 and J usage is TRBJ2-5; TRBD2 aligns across 15 bases. J gave up 5 bases and V 2 bases, and 6 bases lay outside the gene matches. CDR3 size: 17 residues. CDR1 and CDR2 from the germline V gene are SGHAT and FQNNGV. The CDR3 DNA is TGTGCCAGCAGCTTAAGGCGGACTAGCGGGGGGGCCGAGACCCAGTACTTC. Its translation: CASSLRRTSGGAETQYF.

V is TRBV19 and J is TRBJ2-4; D perhaps matches TRBD2 (5 bases). The CDR3 contains 13 residues. CDR1 and CDR2 from the germline V gene are LNHDA and SQIVND (reference sequence). V lost 7 bases to trimming and J lost 1 base, with 8 bases between them. This CDR3 is CASKRVAKNIQYF. The CDR3 coding sequence is TGTGCCAGTAAGAGGGTTGCCAAAAACATTCAGTACTTC.

The chain recombines TRBV5-4 with TRBJ2-7, with 9 bases aligning to TRBD2. The length of the CDR3 is 16 residues. V trimming: 4 bases; J trimming: 0 bases; junction bases outside the gene matches: 8. The germline gives CDR1 SGHNT, CDR2 YYREEE (reference sequence). CDR3 sequence reads: CASSVGSGGPSYEQYF. CDR3 DNA: TGTGCCAGCAGCGTCGGAAGCGGGGGGCCCTCCTACGAGCAGTACTTC.

The rearrangement uses TRBV21-1 and TRBJ2-7; TRBD1 is the table's D call, not checked against the DNA. TRBV21-1 is described as a pseudogene. The CDR3 runs 15 residues. CDR3 protein: CASSKRGDRVYEQYV. Here the CDR3 DNA reads TGTGCCAGCAGCAAAAGGGGCGACAGGGTCTACGAGCAGTACGTC.

The chain couples TRBV7-8 to TRBJ2-3; TRBD1 aligns across 7 bases. Per germline, CDR1 SGHVS and CDR2 FQNEAQ. V was pared by 3 bases and J by 4 bases, with 13 bases of the junction left unmatched. This CDR3 is built from 17 residues. For the CDR3, the DNA is TGTGCCAGCAGCTTCTATTCAGGGGGTACTCGCGCAGATACGCAGTATTTT. Encoded protein: CASSFYSGGTRADTQYF.

The V gene is TRBV6-5, the J gene TRBJ2-2, with TRBD2 as a possible D gene (5 bases). Germline CDR1 is MNHEY and CDR2 is SVGAGI. The length of the CDR3 is 14 residues. Trimming left V 8 bases short and J 5 bases short, with 15 bases between. CDR3 in amino acids: CASDLPGVTGELFF. The CDR3 DNA reads as TGTGCCAGCGATCTGCCCGGGGTAACCGGGGAGCTGTTTTTT.

The rearrangement uses TRBV5-1 and TRBJ2-7; 8 bases agree with TRBD2. With 0 bases clipped from V and 9 bases from J, the junction kept 5 bases outside the gene matches. Per the germline V gene, CDR1 is SGHRS and CDR2 is YFSETQ. The CDR3 is made up of 13 amino acids. The CDR3 DNA follows: TGCGCCAGCAGCTTGGAGGGGACTAGGGTGCAGTACTTC. Its protein is CASSLEGTRVQYF. Filled out from reference TRBV5-1 and TRBJ2-7, the complete variable domain reads KAGVTQTPRYLIKTRGQQVTLSCSPISGHRSVSWYQQTPGQGLQFLFEYFSETQRNKGNFPGRFSGRQFSNSRSEMNVSTLELGDSALYLCASSLEGTRVQYFGPGTRLTVT.

This rearrangement joins TRBV27 to TRBJ1-6; possibly TRBD1 for D (6 bases). This CDR3 has 13 residues. Trimming took off 5 bases at V and 10 bases at J, with 12 bases between the two ends. From germline, CDR1 is MNHEY and CDR2 SMNVEV (reference sequence). CDR3 region: CASSQNRDSPLHF. CDR3 in DNA: TGTGCCAGCAGTCAAAACAGGGACTCACCCCTCCACTTT.